This T cell receptor beta chain was found in a study of human T cells and chemical hapten exposure. Across the whole study: Alopecia universalis, totalis or areata was present in patients who were mostly female.

As the library was built, unique molecular identifiers were attached to individual cDNA molecules. TCRdb reanalysed the RACE reads using MiXCR and keeps one entry per CDR3 protein. The sample has 82,000 or so distinct CDR3 sequences; over 10% are singletons. In this sample, this clonotype turned up many times. The time point: patch test 3, about 24 weeks after DPC sensitization. Treatment given: therapeutic diphenylcyclopropenone sensitization with weekly scalp DPC. The CDR3 runs to 11 residues. The V gene's germline CDR1 is SQVTM and CDR2 ANQGSEA. V dropped 7 bases and J dropped 7 bases, with 14 bases sitting between them.

This rearrangement joins TRBV29-1 to TRBJ2-7; D not resolved. Sequencing was performed on whole blood, taken in connection with sensitization to the hapten diphenylcyclopropenone (DPC). The sequence was collected from a woman aged 45 to 65 with alopecia areata. Some clones in this sample may be carry-over from other donors' samples. CDR3 nucleotide sequence: TGCAGCGCCGGGCAGCAGTTGGAGCAGTACTTC. Translating gives CSAGQQLEQYF.